The sequence of this T cell receptor beta chain was determined in a study of PD-1 blockade in classical Hodgkin lymphoma. Regarding time point: newly diagnosed, previously untreated cHL patient sample. Purification of CD4+ T cells from thawed PBMCs was achieved by magnetic negative selection. Measured with immunoSEQ multiplex PCR; TCRdb has only the in-frame clones, and not every one. The top ten hold 0.22% of the sample, which has 30,000 to 40,000 clones, roughly 91% seen once. Study-wide results and limits: What drove the repertoire differences, possibly disease activity or prior therapy, has not been defined. Before treatment, TCR diversity in newly diagnosed patients was reportedly lower than in healthy donors.

This clone was counted only a few times. Its antigen is unknown. The origin of this receptor is a human donor with classical Hodgkin lymphoma. Sequenced material: CD4+ T cells from blood.

The CDR3 region has the DNA TGTGCCAGCAGGGTCAGCACCGGGGAGCTGTTTTTT. Its protein is CASRVSTGELFF. The chain links TRBV27 to TRBJ2-2; D gene uncertain. The germline V and J ends were trimmed by 6 bases and 4 bases, with 6 bases remaining between them. Germline V gene data show CDR1 as MNHEY and CDR2 as SMNVEV (reference sequence). The CDR3 has 12 residues.